This is a list of T cell receptor beta chains from one sample in a study of shared clonotypes between healthy human individuals. The table came from immunoSEQ multiplex PCR; TCRdb's copy has only in-frame clones and leaves some out. This sample carries more than 1,200,000 clones, approximately 98.5% of them seen once, and the ten largest clones take about 0.35%. The specimen was naive CD4+ T cells sorted from blood. The origin of the receptors is a man aged 30 to 45 in good health. The CDR3 runs from the conserved cysteine through the conserved F or W. The order of the fields is D gene, V gene, clone size, J gene, CDR3 protein, CDR3 DNA. The D gene is left open where the match is weak. Size is stated for part of the rows, as once, few or many counts, or as a class when the clone is expanded.

d_gene: -
v_gene: TRBV7-7
abundance: -
j_gene: TRBJ2-5
CDR3aa: CASSFDSLQETQYF
CDR3nt: TGTGCTAGCAGCTTCGACAGCCTCCAAGAGACCCAGTACTTC

d_gene: TRBD2
v_gene: TRBV7-2
abundance: -
j_gene: TRBJ2-7
CDR3aa: CASSLVGGSSYEQYF
CDR3nt: TGTGCCAGCAGCCTCGTAGGCGGGAGCTCCTACGAGCAGTACTTC

d_gene: TRBD1
v_gene: TRBV11-1
abundance: -
j_gene: TRBJ2-2
CDR3aa: CASTSGTGGTGELFF
CDR3nt: TGTGCCAGCACCAGTGGGACAGGGGGCACCGGGGAGCTGTTTTTT

d_gene: TRBD2
v_gene: TRBV5-4
abundance: -
j_gene: TRBJ2-7
CDR3aa: CASSLDPPSGSLREQYF
CDR3nt: TGTGCCAGCAGCTTGGACCCTCCCAGCGGGAGTCTTCGCGAGCAGTACTTC

d_gene: TRBD2
v_gene: TRBV9
abundance: -
j_gene: TRBJ2-5
CDR3aa: CASSISGSWQETQYF
CDR3nt: TGTGCCAGCAGCATTAGCGGGAGTTGGCAAGAGACCCAGTACTTC

d_gene: -
v_gene: TRBV4-1
abundance: once
j_gene: TRBJ2-2
CDR3aa: CASSQASGGMGSGELFF
CDR3nt: TGCGCCAGCAGCCAAGCCTCGGGCGGGATGGGATCCGGGGAGCTGTTTTTT

d_gene: TRBD1
v_gene: TRBV30
abundance: -
j_gene: TRBJ1-1
CDR3aa: CAWSYRGVTEAFF
CDR3nt: TGTGCCTGGAGTTACAGGGGAGTCACTGAAGCTTTCTTT

d_gene: TRBD2
v_gene: TRBV6-1
abundance: -
j_gene: TRBJ2-5
CDR3aa: CASSEARTSGSQETQYF
CDR3nt: TGTGCCAGCAGTGAAGCAAGAACTAGCGGGAGTCAAGAGACCCAGTACTTC

d_gene: TRBD2
v_gene: TRBV2
abundance: -
j_gene: TRBJ2-7
CDR3aa: CASSDGLAGFEYF
CDR3nt: TGTGCCAGCAGTGACGGACTAGCGGGATTTGAGTACTTC

d_gene: TRBD1
v_gene: TRBV28
abundance: -
j_gene: TRBJ2-3
CDR3aa: CASSSPGTGDTDTQYF
CDR3nt: TGTGCCAGCAGTTCCCCCGGGACAGGGGACACAGATACGCAGTATTTT

d_gene: -
v_gene: TRBV12-5
abundance: -
j_gene: TRBJ1-2
CDR3aa: CASGLVTTDYGYTF
CDR3nt: TGTGCTAGTGGTTTGGTGACGACAGATTATGGCTACACCTTC

d_gene: -
v_gene: TRBV2
abundance: -
j_gene: TRBJ1-2
CDR3aa: CASSEVGNFRRTF
CDR3nt: TGTGCCAGCAGTGAAGTGGGGAACTTTCGGCGCACCTTC

d_gene: -
v_gene: TRBV9
abundance: -
j_gene: TRBJ2-1
CDR3aa: CASSVASGMGGEQFF
CDR3nt: TGTGCCAGCAGCGTAGCTTCGGGAATGGGGGGTGAGCAGTTCTTC

d_gene: -
v_gene: TRBV11-3
abundance: -
j_gene: TRBJ2-3
CDR3aa: CASSLGDLGQYF
CDR3nt: TGTGCCAGCAGCTTAGGCGACCTGGGGCAGTATTTT

d_gene: -
v_gene: TRBV18
abundance: -
j_gene: TRBJ2-1
CDR3aa: CASSPGLGNYNEQFF
CDR3nt: TGTGCCAGCTCACCGGGGCTAGGGAACTACAATGAGCAGTTCTTC

d_gene: TRBD2
v_gene: TRBV15
abundance: -
j_gene: TRBJ2-1
CDR3aa: CATSRDWILADEQFF
CDR3nt: TGTGCCACCAGCAGAGATTGGATACTAGCGGACGAGCAGTTCTTC

d_gene: TRBD2
v_gene: TRBV11-3
abundance: -
j_gene: TRBJ2-1
CDR3aa: CASSSGGEQFF
CDR3nt: TGTGCCAGCAGCTCCGGGGGGGAGCAGTTCTTC

d_gene: TRBD2
v_gene: TRBV5-4
abundance: -
j_gene: TRBJ2-3
CDR3aa: CASRKRGADTQYF
CDR3nt: TGTGCCAGCAGAAAGCGGGGGGCCGATACGCAGTATTTT

d_gene: -
v_gene: TRBV9
abundance: -
j_gene: TRBJ1-3
CDR3aa: CASSESGGNTIYF
CDR3nt: TGTGCCAGCAGCGAATCAGGCGGAAACACCATATATTTT

d_gene: -
v_gene: TRBV7-8
abundance: -
j_gene: TRBJ2-1
CDR3aa: CASSLAVSEQFF
CDR3nt: TGTGCCAGCAGCTTAGCTGTCAGTGAGCAGTTCTTC

d_gene: -
v_gene: TRBV6-1
abundance: -
j_gene: TRBJ1-5
CDR3aa: CASRDLLLPNQPQHF
CDR3nt: TGTGCCAGCAGGGATTTGCTCCTTCCCAATCAGCCCCAGCATTTT

d_gene: -
v_gene: TRBV1
abundance: -
j_gene: TRBJ2-2
CDR3aa: CTSSQSPTTSGSTCRGTGELFF
CDR3nt: TGCACCAGCAGCCAATCTCCCACTACTAGCGGGAGCACGTGTAGAGGCACCGGGGAGCTGTTTTTT

d_gene: -
v_gene: TRBV7-9
abundance: -
j_gene: TRBJ1-2
CDR3aa: CASSFLSLPANYGYTF
CDR3nt: TGTGCCAGCAGCTTTTTGAGTCTGCCAGCTAACTATGGCTACACCTTC